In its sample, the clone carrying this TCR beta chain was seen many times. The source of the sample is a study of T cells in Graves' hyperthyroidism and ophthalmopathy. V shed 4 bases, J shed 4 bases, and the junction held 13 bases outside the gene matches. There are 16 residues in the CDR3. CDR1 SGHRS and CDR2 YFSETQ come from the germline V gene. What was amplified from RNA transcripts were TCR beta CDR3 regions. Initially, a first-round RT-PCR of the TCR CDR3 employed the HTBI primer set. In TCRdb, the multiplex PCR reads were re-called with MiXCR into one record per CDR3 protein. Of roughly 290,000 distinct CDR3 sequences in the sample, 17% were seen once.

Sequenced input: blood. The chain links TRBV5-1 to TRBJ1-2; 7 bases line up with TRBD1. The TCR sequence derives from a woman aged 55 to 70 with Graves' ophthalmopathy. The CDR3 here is CASSGTAAQRGYGYTF. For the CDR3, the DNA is TGCGCCAGCAGCGGGACAGCGGCCCAGAGGGGCTATGGCTACACCTTC.